A selection of T cell receptor beta chains follows, all from one sample in a study of a mutant IDH1 vaccine in newly diagnosed glioma. Here immunoSEQ multiplex PCR was the method, and the copy in TCRdb shows in-frame clones only, minus some. The sample consists of fewer than 95,000 clones, approximately 80% of them appearing once. For these receptors, no antigen is known. The specimen was PBMCs, collected from a glioma patient whose treatment included an IDH1 peptide vaccine. The receptor source for this set is a man aged 35 to 55 with glioma. CDR3s include the opening cysteine and the closing phenylalanine or tryptophan. A D gene is named only where the DNA matches it firmly. Only some rows state a clone size, as once, few, many or a class for expanded clones.

cdr3_aa,cdr3_nt,clone_size,v_call,j_call,d_call
CASRGVGANVLTF,TGTGCCAGTAGGGGGGTTGGGGCCAACGTCCTGACTTTC,-,TRBV19,TRBJ2-6,-
CASSQAGGRDTEAFF,TGCGCCAGCAGCCAGGCAGGGGGTAGGGACACTGAAGCTTTCTTT,-,TRBV4-1,TRBJ1-1,TRBD1
CASSIRTIAKNIQYF,TGTGCCAGTAGTATAAGGACCATAGCCAAAAACATTCAGTACTTC,-,TRBV19,TRBJ2-4,-
CASSLGTGVDGELFF,TGCGCCAGCAGCCTGGGGACAGGGGTGGACGGGGAGCTGTTTTTT,-,TRBV4-3,TRBJ2-2,TRBD1
CASSPSWGGSYEQYF,TGTGCCAGCAGTCCCTCCTGGGGGGGGTCCTACGAGCAGTACTTC,-,TRBV28,TRBJ2-7,TRBD2
CASSFAFRGRLSNEQFF,TGTGCCAGCAGCTTTGCGTTCCGGGGGCGATTGAGTAATGAGCAGTTCTTC,-,TRBV12-1,TRBJ2-1,-
CASSPGTGGGGAFF,TGTGCCAGCAGCCCTGGGACAGGGGGCGGGGGAGCTTTCTTT,-,TRBV7-6,TRBJ1-1,TRBD1
CASSLHSDTQYF,TGTGCCAGCAGCCTTCACTCAGATACGCAGTATTTT,-,TRBV9,TRBJ2-3,-
CASSPLAGYTDTQYF,TGTGCCAGCAGCCCACTAGCGGGTTACACAGATACGCAGTATTTT,once,TRBV7-6,TRBJ2-3,TRBD2
CASSADRGTEAFF,TGTGCCAGCAGCGCAGACAGGGGCACTGAAGCTTTCTTT,-,TRBV7-2,TRBJ1-1,TRBD1
CASSEQGASTEAFF,TGTGCCAGCAGTGAACAGGGGGCCAGCACTGAAGCTTTCTTT,-,TRBV25-1,TRBJ1-1,TRBD1
CASSVQLGQEVYGYTF,TGTGCCAGCAGTGTGCAGCTGGGACAGGAAGTTTATGGCTACACCTTC,once,TRBV6-1,TRBJ1-2,TRBD1
CASSFQTGGETQYF,TGTGCCAGCAGTTTCCAAACAGGGGGGGAGACCCAGTACTTC,-,TRBV27,TRBJ2-5,TRBD1
CASSFTLAGGHLQETQYF,TGTGCCAGCAGCTTTACTCTAGCGGGAGGGCACCTCCAAGAGACCCAGTACTTC,once,TRBV5-5,TRBJ2-5,TRBD2
CASSLAGTGAPNEQFF,TGTGCCAGCAGCTTAGCCGGGACAGGGGCGCCCAATGAGCAGTTCTTC,-,TRBV7-8,TRBJ2-1,TRBD1
CASSDLGGRSNEKLFF,TGTGCCAGCAGCGACCTCGGAGGGAGATCTAATGAAAAACTGTTTTTT,-,TRBV6-6,TRBJ1-4,-